This TCR beta chain was obtained from a study of Graves' ophthalmopathy and Graves' hyperthyroidism. Study observations and caveats: The model reached 70.59% sensitivity and around 72% specificity for predicting ophthalmopathy progression.

CDR3 regions of TCR beta were amplified from RNA transcripts. A first-round RT-PCR used HTBI primers, followed by a second-round multiplex PCR. One entry per CDR3 protein results from TCRdb running MiXCR on the multiplex PCR reads. Among 360,000 or so distinct CDR3 sequences, 18% were seen once, and the ten largest hold 1.6%. Diagnoses were established from clinical symptoms, serum thyroxine, TRAb, thyroid ultrasound and orbital computed tomography. Remarks on this clonotype: Antigen unknown.

The CDR3 has 16 residues. Germline-derived CDR1 and CDR2 are MNHEY and SVGAGI. Trimming shortened V by 4 bases and J by 2 bases, and 17 bases separated the two germline ends. This TCR came from a woman aged 18-30 years with Graves' ophthalmopathy. J is TRBJ2-5 and V is TRBV6-5; weak D call: TRBD1 (5 bases). Sequenced input: peripheral blood. The CDR3 DNA sequence: TGTGCCAGCAGTTTTAATAGGGGATTTGAACAAGAGACCCAGTACTTC. The encoded protein is CASSFNRGFEQETQYF.